The rows below give T cell receptor beta chains drawn from one sample of a study of cytomegalovirus exposure and HLA in healthy donors. The table came from immunoSEQ multiplex PCR; TCRdb's copy has only in-frame clones and leaves some out. The sample carries about 81,000 clones, 75% to 85% recorded once. Sequencing used PBMCs. The receptors were sampled from a man in his forties or fifties in good health and CMV-seropositive. CDR3s include the opening cysteine and the closing phenylalanine or tryptophan. Fields, in order: D gene, V gene, J gene, clone size, CDR3 DNA, CDR3 protein. The D gene is left open where the match is weak. The size field is filled for only some rows; it gives once, few, many or a size class.

TRBD2	TRBV9	TRBJ2-2	-	TGTGCCAGCAGCGCCGGGGGACTAGCCGTTTCCGGGGAGCTGTTTTTT	CASSAGGLAVSGELFF
TRBD1	TRBV11-2	TRBJ2-5	-	TGTGCCAGCAGCTTGATCCAACAGGGGCGGGAGACCCAGTACTTC	CASSLIQQGRETQYF
-	TRBV29-1	TRBJ1-2	-	TGCAGCGTTGAAGATCTTAGAGCCGGGTTCTATGGCTACACCTTC	CSVEDLRAGFYGYTF
-	TRBV7-9	TRBJ2-7	-	TGTGCCAGCAGGGGCCAGGTGTCCTACGAGCAGTACTTC	CASRGQVSYEQYF
-	TRBV7-6	TRBJ1-5	-	TGTGCCAGCAGCCTTGAAGGGGGATATAGCAATCAGCCCCAGCATTTT	CASSLEGGYSNQPQHF
TRBD2	TRBV7-2	TRBJ2-2	-	TGTGCCAGCAGTACTAGCGGAACGAACACCGGGGAGCTGTTTTTT	CASSTSGTNTGELFF
TRBD2	TRBV5-1	TRBJ2-1	-	TGCGCCAGCAGCTTTACCGGGACTAGCGCCTATAGCTCCTACAATGAGCAGTTCTTC	CASSFTGTSAYSSYNEQFF
TRBD1	TRBV18	TRBJ2-7	-	TGTGCCAGCTCACCATCGGGACAGGGGGGAAACGAGCAGTACTTC	CASSPSGQGGNEQYF
-	TRBV5-1	TRBJ1-3	-	TGCGCCAGCAGCTTTGAGCCTCCAAGCTCTGGAAACACCATATATTTT	CASSFEPPSSGNTIYF
-	TRBV7-9	TRBJ1-2	few	TGTGCCAGCAGCAATTTGACAGGCCGAGAGAGGGGCTACACCTTC	CASSNLTGRERGYTF
TRBD1	TRBV19	TRBJ2-1	-	TGTGCCAGTAGTATATGGACAGGGGCGACCCCTAGCCAGTTCTTC	CASSIWTGATPSQFF
-	TRBV7-2	TRBJ2-5	-	TGTGCCAGCAGCTTATCTGGGGGGACGGGGACCCAGTACTTC	CASSLSGGTGTQYF
TRBD1	TRBV5-1	TRBJ2-3	-	TGCGCCAGCAGCCGATTCAGGACAGGGGAGGCCACAGATACGCAGTATTTT	CASSRFRTGEATDTQYF
-	TRBV30	TRBJ2-4	-	TGTGCCTGGAGGGGAGGGGGGTCCAAAAACAGTCAGTACTTC	CAWRGGGSKNSQYF
-	TRBV30	TRBJ1-1	-	TGTGCCTGGAGGGCCTTGTTTCCGGGAAAAACTGAAGCTTTCTTT	CAWRALFPGKTEAFF
TRBD1	TRBV4-3	TRBJ1-1	-	TGCGCCAGCAGCCATGATTCAGGGGGACAAGCTTTCTTT	CASSHDSGGQAFF
TRBD2	TRBV4-1	TRBJ2-4	-	TGCGCCAGCAGCCAAGATCCGACTAGCGGGAAAAACATTCAGTACTTC	CASSQDPTSGKNIQYF
TRBD2	TRBV15	TRBJ2-3	-	TGTGCCACCCGAGCCTCAAGCGGGAGACCAGATACGCAGTATTTT	CATRASSGRPDTQYF
-	TRBV7-2	TRBJ1-2	-	TGTGCCAGCAGCCCCGTATCGCGGGGCTACACCTTC	CASSPVSRGYTF
TRBD1	TRBV7-9	TRBJ2-1	-	TGTGCCAGCAGCTTAGCAGGGGGCCACAATGAGCAGTTCTTC	CASSLAGGHNEQFF
-	TRBV6-5	TRBJ2-3	-	TGTGCCAGCAGGCCGGGACTTAAGGCAGATACGCAGTATTTT	CASRPGLKADTQYF
-	TRBV11-3	TRBJ2-6	-	TGTGCCAGCGGGGGGTGGGGGGCCAACGTCCTGACTTTC	CASGGWGANVLTF
-	TRBV18	TRBJ1-5	-	TGTGCCAGCTCACCTCCGGGGGGGGGAATCAATCAGCCCCAGCATTTT	CASSPPGGGINQPQHF
TRBD2	TRBV30	TRBJ2-1	-	TGTGCCTGGAGTCCGGGTGGTCTAGCGGGAGTCTATGAGCAGTTCTTC	CAWSPGGLAGVYEQFF
TRBD1	TRBV7-9	TRBJ1-5	-	TGTGCCAGCAGCTCCACCAGGGGGCCCAATCAGCCCCAGCATTTT	CASSSTRGPNQPQHF
TRBD2	TRBV4-1	TRBJ2-1	-	TGCGCCAGCAGCCAAACCTCTAGCGGGAACTACAATGAGCAGTTCTTC	CASSQTSSGNYNEQFF
-	TRBV7-3	TRBJ1-1	-	TGTGCCAGCAGCCCCTCGGACATGAACACTGAAGCTTTCTTT	CASSPSDMNTEAFF
-	TRBV11-2	TRBJ2-5	-	TGTGCCAGCAGCTTAGGCGACTCGCTAGACACCCAGTACTTC	CASSLGDSLDTQYF
-	TRBV6-5	TRBJ2-7	few	TGTGCCAGCAGTTACTCCGGGTTGAGGGCCTACGAGCAGTACTTC	CASSYSGLRAYEQYF
-	TRBV9	TRBJ2-1	once	TGTGCCAGCAGCGTATTGGGGCGGGGCTCCTACAATGAGCAGTTCTTC	CASSVLGRGSYNEQFF
TRBD1	TRBV6-5	TRBJ2-7	once	TGTGCCAGCAGTCCTGGACAGGTTACCTACGAGCAGTACTTC	CASSPGQVTYEQYF
-	TRBV19	TRBJ1-5	few	TGTGCCAGTTACGACAGAGATAGCAATCAGCCCCAGCATTTT	CASYDRDSNQPQHF
-	TRBV5-1	TRBJ2-3	few	TGCGCCAGCAGCTTGTCCGGGAGTCCTGCCGATACGCAGTATTTT	CASSLSGSPADTQYF
TRBD2	TRBV7-2	TRBJ2-2	few	TGTGCCAGCAGCCCCCTCAGGCTAGCGGGAGGCACCGGGGAGCTGTTTTTT	CASSPLRLAGGTGELFF
TRBD1	TRBV5-4	TRBJ2-5	-	TGTGCCAGCAGCAACAGACAGGGCCAAGAGACCCAGTACTTC	CASSNRQGQETQYF
-	TRBV6-1	TRBJ2-6	-	TGTGCCAGCAGTGAGACCTACTCTGGGGCCAACGGCCTGACTTTC	CASSETYSGANGLTF
-	TRBV11-2	TRBJ2-1	-	TGTGCCAGCAGCTTAGTGGGCAGCTACAATGAGCAGTTCTTC	CASSLVGSYNEQFF
-	TRBV10-3	TRBJ1-2	-	TGTGCCATCAGGGCCGGGACAACTAGCGGCTATGGCTACACCTTC	CAIRAGTTSGYGYTF
-	TRBV6-5	TRBJ1-1	-	TGTGCCAGCAGCCAGGGTTTATCGAACACTGAAGCTTTCTTT	CASSQGLSNTEAFF
TRBD1	TRBV19	TRBJ1-4	few	TGTGCCAGTAATGAGGACAGGGTGAGAGAAAAACTGTTTTTT	CASNEDRVREKLFF
-	TRBV2	TRBJ1-5	-	TGTGCCAGCAGTGAAATACAGGTTAGCAATCAGCCCCAGCATTTT	CASSEIQVSNQPQHF
-	TRBV21-1	TRBJ1-1	-	TGTGCCAGCAGCAACGGTTCCGGGACAGGGAGGCAGAAGGTGGTACATACTGAAGCTTTCTTT	CASSNGSGTGRQKVVHTEAFF
-	TRBV6-5	TRBJ2-3	-	TGTGCCAGCAGTTACTACCCGGGGATCCCAGATACGCAGTATTTT	CASSYYPGIPDTQYF
-	TRBV11-2	TRBJ2-1	-	TGTGCCAGCAGCTCCCAACGGAGCATCAATGAGCAGTTCTTC	CASSSQRSINEQFF